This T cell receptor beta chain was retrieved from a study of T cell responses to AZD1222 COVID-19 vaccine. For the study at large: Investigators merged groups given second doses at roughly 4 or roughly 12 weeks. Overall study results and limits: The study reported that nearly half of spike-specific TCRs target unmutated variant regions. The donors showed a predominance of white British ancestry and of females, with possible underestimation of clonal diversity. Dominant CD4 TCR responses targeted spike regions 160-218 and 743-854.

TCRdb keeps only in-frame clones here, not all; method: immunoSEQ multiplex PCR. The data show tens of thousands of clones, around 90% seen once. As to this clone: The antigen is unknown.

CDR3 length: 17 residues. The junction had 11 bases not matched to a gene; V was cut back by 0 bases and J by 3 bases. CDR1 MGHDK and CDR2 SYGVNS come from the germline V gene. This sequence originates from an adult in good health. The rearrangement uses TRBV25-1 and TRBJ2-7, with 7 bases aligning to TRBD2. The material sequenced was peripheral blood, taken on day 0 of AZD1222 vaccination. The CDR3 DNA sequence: TGTGCCAGCAGTGAATATGGGGGAGGGGCGAAAAACTACGAGCAGTACTTC. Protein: CASSEYGGGAKNYEQYF.